This T cell receptor (beta chain) was sequenced for a study of blood T cell repertoires in COVID-19. The age range of participants was 18 to 89 years, with residence in about two dozen US areas. Researchers sorted participants into cohorts using their self-reported clinical history. Profiling relied on immunoSEQ multiplex PCR, and the TCRdb table lists in-frame clones only, not all of them. The sample includes roughly 300,000 clones, around 87% seen only once; the top ten take about 5%. Losses at the gene ends were 5 bases for V and 5 bases for J; bases not matched to a gene: 15. The CDR3 sequence is 17 residues long. Germline assignment: CDR1 MNHEY and CDR2 SVGEGT.

The TCR was taken from a woman in her twenties or thirties who had recovered from COVID-19. J is TRBJ2-5 and V is TRBV6-2 or TRBV6-3; TRBD2 matches at 9 bases. The specimen sequenced was PBMCs or T cells enriched from blood (not recorded which). CDR3 sequence (DNA): TGTGCCAGCAGTCAACCCCCCTTAGCGGGGGTCGTGGAGACCCAGTACTTC. Its translation: CASSQPPLAGVVETQYF.